This T cell receptor (beta chain) was captured by sequencing in a study of early T cells in non-severe SARS-CoV-2 infection. Whole-study context: Sequencing used unsorted whole-blood bulk RNA, so chains lack pairing.

Study-wide results and limits: CD4 and private specificities were missed by VDJdb matching, which favored anti-spike CD8 responses.

V lost 6 bases and J lost 1, with 10 bases in between. Germline lookup yields CDR1 MDHEN and CDR2 SYDVKM. The CDR3 covers 14 residues. Attachment of unique molecular identifiers was made to individual cDNA molecules. TCRdb re-analysed the 5' RACE reads in MiXCR, keeping a single row per CDR3 protein. This table has some 67,000 distinct CDR3 sequences, 10% appearing once. The sample holds many counts of this clonotype. The antigen is undetermined. This chain connects TRBV28 to TRBJ1-5, with D tentatively TRBD1 (6 bases). The sequence derives from an adult who was a healthcare worker with PCR-confirmed SARS-CoV-2 infection or an uninfected control (not recorded which). Source: whole blood, taken at baseline. This CDR3 is CASRPTGSNQPQHF. As DNA, the CDR3 is TGTGCCAGCAGGCCAACAGGGAGCAATCAGCCCCAGCATTTT. Full variable domain (missing parts from reference TRBV28 and TRBJ1-5): DVKVTQSSRYLVKRTGEKVFLECVQDMDHENMFWYRQDPGLGLRLIYFSYDVKMKEKGDIPEGYSVSREKKERFSLILESASTNQTSMYLCASRPTGSNQPQHFGDGTRLSIL.